A selection of T cell receptor beta chains follows, all from one sample in a study of T cells in narcolepsy. Profiling relied on immunoSEQ multiplex PCR, and the TCRdb table lists in-frame clones only, not all of them. The sample includes approximately 16,000 clones, roughly two thirds of them seen just once. The material sequenced was CD45RA- memory CD8+ T cells from PBMCs. These receptors originate from a human donor with narcolepsy. The CDR3 runs from the conserved cysteine through the conserved F or W. Fields, in order: D gene, V gene, J gene, clone size, CDR3 protein, CDR3 DNA. D genes are given only for firm matches. The listing skips clone size in some rows; elsewhere it reads once, few, many or a size class.

d_gene: .; v_gene: TRBV13; j_gene: TRBJ1-5; abundance: hyperexpanded; CDR3aa: CASSLGQNQPQHF; CDR3nt: TGTGCCAGCAGCTTAGGACAGAATCAGCCCCAGCATTTT
d_gene: .; v_gene: TRBV7-6; j_gene: TRBJ2-1; abundance: .; CDR3aa: CASSLVLNEQFF; CDR3nt: TGTGCCAGCAGCTTAGTCCTGAATGAGCAGTTCTTC
d_gene: .; v_gene: TRBV9; j_gene: TRBJ2-7; abundance: .; CDR3aa: CASSVETSTAYEQYF; CDR3nt: TGTGCCAGCAGCGTAGAGACGTCCACAGCCTACGAGCAGTACTTC
d_gene: .; v_gene: TRBV13; j_gene: TRBJ2-1; abundance: .; CDR3aa: CASSQRDRELYNEQFF; CDR3nt: TGTGCCAGCAGCCAAAGAGACCGGGAGTTGTACAATGAGCAGTTCTTC
d_gene: .; v_gene: TRBV14; j_gene: TRBJ2-1; abundance: .; CDR3aa: CASSQGTAEGQWYNEQFF; CDR3nt: TGTGCCAGCAGCCAAGGGACAGCTGAAGGTCAATGGTACAATGAGCAGTTCTTC
d_gene: .; v_gene: TRBV30; j_gene: TRBJ1-1; abundance: .; CDR3aa: CACFRGTEAFF; CDR3nt: TGTGCCTGCTTCCGTGGGACTGAAGCTTTCTTT
d_gene: TRBD1; v_gene: TRBV19; j_gene: TRBJ2-7; abundance: once; CDR3aa: CASSSTGDLYEQYF; CDR3nt: TGTGCCAGTAGTAGCACAGGGGATCTTTACGAGCAGTACTTC
d_gene: .; v_gene: TRBV16; j_gene: TRBJ1-1; abundance: .; CDR3aa: CASSLPLTGNTEAFF; CDR3nt: TGTGCCAGCAGCCTGCCATTAACGGGGAACACTGAAGCTTTCTTT
d_gene: TRBD2; v_gene: TRBV10-1; j_gene: TRBJ2-7; abundance: .; CDR3aa: CASSGTSRYEQYF; CDR3nt: TGCGCCAGCAGCGGGACTAGCCGGTACGAGCAGTACTTC
d_gene: .; v_gene: TRBV9; j_gene: TRBJ2-7; abundance: .; CDR3aa: CASSADGLTEQYF; CDR3nt: TGTGCCAGCAGCGCGGACGGTCTAACCGAGCAGTACTTC
d_gene: .; v_gene: TRBV2; j_gene: TRBJ2-3; abundance: .; CDR3aa: CASSDPLTDTQYF; CDR3nt: TGTGCCAGCAGTGACCCTCTCACAGATACGCAGTATTTT
d_gene: .; v_gene: TRBV5-5; j_gene: TRBJ2-7; abundance: .; CDR3aa: CASSLGFDNYEQYF; CDR3nt: TGTGCCAGCAGCTTGGGGTTTGACAACTACGAGCAGTACTTC
d_gene: .; v_gene: TRBV25-1; j_gene: TRBJ1-4; abundance: .; CDR3aa: CASRNEKLFF; CDR3nt: TGTGCCAGCAGGAATGAAAAACTGTTTTTT
d_gene: TRBD2; v_gene: TRBV2; j_gene: TRBJ2-7; abundance: .; CDR3aa: CASSEASGGDYEQYF; CDR3nt: TGTGCCAGCAGTGAGGCATCGGGAGGTGACTACGAGCAGTACTTC
d_gene: TRBD2; v_gene: TRBV7-9; j_gene: TRBJ2-1; abundance: .; CDR3aa: CASSETGTSGNEQFF; CDR3nt: TGTGCCAGCAGCGAAACCGGGACTAGCGGGAATGAGCAGTTCTTC
d_gene: .; v_gene: TRBV19; j_gene: TRBJ2-7; abundance: .; CDR3aa: CASSIWQGSAYEQYF; CDR3nt: TGTGCCAGTAGTATTTGGCAGGGGAGCGCCTACGAGCAGTACTTC
d_gene: .; v_gene: TRBV19; j_gene: TRBJ2-7; abundance: .; CDR3aa: CASSIYPGNYEQYF; CDR3nt: TGTGCCAGTAGTATTTATCCAGGGAATTACGAGCAGTACTTC
d_gene: .; v_gene: TRBV9; j_gene: TRBJ2-1; abundance: .; CDR3aa: CASSLDQSYNEQFF; CDR3nt: TGTGCCAGCAGCCTGGATCAATCCTACAATGAGCAGTTCTTC
d_gene: .; v_gene: TRBV9; j_gene: TRBJ2-3; abundance: .; CDR3aa: CASNPTGSSGDTQYF; CDR3nt: TGTGCCAGCAACCCTACAGGGTCGTCGGGAGATACGCAGTATTTT
d_gene: .; v_gene: TRBV29-1; j_gene: TRBJ2-1; abundance: few; CDR3aa: CSVELSGMAFTEQFF; CDR3nt: TGCAGCGTTGAGCTTAGCGGAATGGCGTTTACTGAGCAGTTCTTC
d_gene: TRBD2; v_gene: TRBV4-1; j_gene: TRBJ2-5; abundance: .; CDR3aa: CASSPRTSGSQETQYF; CDR3nt: TGCGCCAGCAGCCCTCGGACTAGCGGGAGTCAGGAGACCCAGTACTTC
d_gene: .; v_gene: TRBV27; j_gene: TRBJ2-7; abundance: .; CDR3aa: CASSPLRREYEQYF; CDR3nt: TGTGCCAGCAGTCCCTTACGACGGGAGTACGAGCAGTACTTC
d_gene: .; v_gene: TRBV7-2; j_gene: TRBJ2-1; abundance: medium-sized; CDR3aa: CASRVLYNEQFF; CDR3nt: TGTGCCAGCAGGGTACTCTACAATGAGCAGTTCTTC
d_gene: TRBD1; v_gene: TRBV2; j_gene: TRBJ1-2; abundance: .; CDR3aa: CASDQTGGSYGYTF; CDR3nt: TGTGCCAGCGACCAGACAGGGGGTAGTTATGGCTACACCTTC
d_gene: .; v_gene: TRBV4-1; j_gene: TRBJ1-2; abundance: large; CDR3aa: CASSQDRMTGRYTF; CDR3nt: TGCGCCAGCAGCCAAGACAGGATGACTGGTCGCTACACCTTC
d_gene: .; v_gene: TRBV5-5; j_gene: TRBJ1-1; abundance: .; CDR3aa: CASRIRTENTEAFF; CDR3nt: TGTGCCAGCAGGATCAGGACGGAGAACACTGAAGCTTTCTTT
d_gene: TRBD1; v_gene: TRBV15; j_gene: TRBJ1-2; abundance: .; CDR3aa: CATSRDAGGSYGYTF; CDR3nt: TGTGCCACCAGCAGAGATGCAGGGGGCTCCTATGGCTACACCTTC
d_gene: TRBD2; v_gene: TRBV2; j_gene: TRBJ2-2; abundance: .; CDR3aa: CASSEETSGGLYTGELFF; CDR3nt: TGTGCCAGCAGTGAAGAAACTAGCGGGGGTCTCTACACCGGGGAGCTGTTTTTT
d_gene: .; v_gene: TRBV7-9; j_gene: TRBJ1-1; abundance: .; CDR3aa: CASSPPVIREEAFF; CDR3nt: TGTGCCAGCAGCCCTCCTGTAATTAGGGAAGAAGCTTTCTTT
d_gene: .; v_gene: TRBV19; j_gene: TRBJ1-2; abundance: .; CDR3aa: CASSPGTEIAYGYTF; CDR3nt: TGTGCCAGTAGCCCCGGGACGGAGATCGCCTATGGCTACACCTTC
d_gene: .; v_gene: TRBV27; j_gene: TRBJ1-5; abundance: .; CDR3aa: CASSVGGPNQPQHF; CDR3nt: TGTGCCAGCAGCGTGGGGGGGCCCAATCAGCCCCAGCATTTT
d_gene: .; v_gene: TRBV5-4; j_gene: TRBJ1-2; abundance: few; CDR3aa: CASSQRGQWNYGYTF; CDR3nt: TGTGCCAGCAGCCAACGAGGACAGTGGAACTATGGCTACACCTTC
d_gene: TRBD2; v_gene: TRBV9; j_gene: TRBJ2-7; abundance: .; CDR3aa: CASSVSGGDYEQYF; CDR3nt: TGTGCCAGCAGCGTAAGCGGGGGCGACTACGAGCAGTACTTC